Listed here is a single T cell receptor beta chain. Data came from immunoSEQ multiplex PCR; TCRdb stores just in-frame clones and leaves some out. The data contain some 74,000 clones, approximately 94% of them singletons. The V end lost 5 bases, the J end lost 3 bases, and 16 bases lay between the germline ends. The CDR3 contains 15 residues. Germline assignment: CDR1 MNHEY and CDR2 SVGEGT. This entry belongs to a study of control samples from healthy donors and cancer patients. The chain combines TRBV6-2 or TRBV6-3 with TRBJ2-5, with D perhaps given as TRBD1 or TRBD2 (5 bases each). The sequenced material came from blood. The clonotype was recovered from a woman in her thirties in good health. As DNA, the CDR3 is TGTGCCAGCAGTAAATTTGGGACGAAAGAAGAGACCCAGTACTTC. Its protein is CASSKFGTKEETQYF.